The next 10 T cell receptor beta chains were all read from a single sample in a study of blood T cells in healthy people across ages. The second PCR ran roughly 6 to 11 cycles with a sample-barcoded 5' primer and J-beta primers. TCRdb analysed the 5' RACE reads with MiXCR anew, one entry per CDR3 protein. The sample lists 850,000 to 1,300,000 distinct CDR3 sequences; more than 40% were seen once. What was sequenced was blood. Receptor source: a woman aged 55-75 years in good health.

This clonotype occurred a few times. This chain joins TRBV6-6 and TRBJ1-2; D gene uncertain. V lost 6 bases and J 3 bases, leaving 5 bases between the germline ends. Looked up from germline, CDR1 is MNHNY and CDR2 is SVGAGI (reference sequence). The CDR3 loop spans 11 amino acids. CDR3: CASSQDYGYTF. In DNA, the CDR3 is TGTGCCAGCAGCCAAGACTATGGCTACACCTTC.

CDR3: CASSPPLGPTEQFF. CDR3 nucleotide sequence: TGTGCCAGCAGCCCCCCGCTAGGACCGACTGAGCAGTTCTTC. The rearrangement joins TRBV14 to TRBJ2-1; D ambiguous. Germline lookup yields CDR1 SGHDN and CDR2 FVKESK. V lost 4 bases to trimming and J lost 9 bases, with 16 bases between them. This CDR3 spans 14 amino acids.

This clonotype has just a few counts. This chain joins TRBV6-2 or TRBV6-3 and TRBJ2-7; D not certain. This CDR3 has 12 residues. V was cut by 8 bases and J by 2 bases, with 10 bases left in between. Germline values: CDR1 MNHEY, CDR2 SVGEGT. The chain's CDR3 is CASPKIAYEQYF. In DNA form, the CDR3 reads TGTGCCAGCCCGAAAATAGCCTACGAGCAGTACTTC.

Here the CDR3 reads CASSPSRGRAGGNEQFF. The CDR3 bases are TGTGCCAGCAGCCCTAGTAGGGGACGAGCGGGCGGGAATGAGCAGTTCTTC. The chain combines TRBV3-1 with TRBJ2-1, with D possibly TRBD2 on 6 matching bases. The CDR3 contains 17 residues. The V and J ends lost 4 bases and 7 bases respectively, with 23 bases between them. The V gene's germline CDR1 is LGHDT and CDR2 YNNKEL (reference sequence).

This chain connects TRBV3-1 to TRBJ2-5; 12 bases map to TRBD2. CDR1 is LGHDT, CDR2 YNNKEL, per germline (reference sequence). This CDR3 has 17 amino acids. J lost 4 bases, V lost 4 bases, and 10 bases had no gene match. Here the CDR3 DNA reads TGTGCCAGCAGCCCACGCCGCCCGACTAGCGGGGGAGAGACCCAGTACTTC. Encoded protein: CASSPRRPTSGGETQYF.

This clonotype was picked up many times. The chain carries TRBV28 and TRBJ2-5; perhaps TRBD1 as D (6 bases). CDR3 length: 14 amino acids. Germline V CDR1 and CDR2: MDHEN, SYDVKM. V lost 2 bases, J lost 4 bases, and 11 bases lay in between. The CDR3 reads CASSLVGAGETQYF. The CDR3 DNA follows: TGTGCCAGCAGTTTAGTGGGGGCGGGAGAGACCCAGTACTTC.

The V gene is TRBV9, the J gene TRBJ2-1; TRBD2 agrees at 9 bases. The V segment lost 0 bases and the J segment 0 bases; nucleotides outside the gene matches: 4. Germline values: CDR1 SGDLS, CDR2 YYNGEE. This CDR3 region has 17 residues. CDR3 bases: TGTGCCAGCAGCGTAGTCGGGACTAGCTACTCCTACAATGAGCAGTTCTTC. Protein: CASSVVGTSYSYNEQFF.

This clonotype was recorded a few times. V is TRBV6-5 and J is TRBJ2-1, with 7 bases identical to TRBD2. With V trimmed by 0 bases and J by 5 bases, 4 bases remained unmatched. The CDR3 covers 15 residues. CDR1 and CDR2 from the germline V gene are MNHEY and SVGAGI. CDR3 loop: CASSYSLLAHNEQFF. CDR3 bases: TGTGCCAGCAGTTACTCCCTACTAGCGCACAATGAGCAGTTCTTC.

This clonotype was observed a few times. This chain joins TRBV3-1 and TRBJ1-2; D is unclear. This CDR3 is built from 15 residues. V lost 4 bases to trimming and J lost 5 bases, with 17 bases between them. The germline CDR1 and CDR2 sequences are LGHDT and YNNKEL (reference sequence). In DNA, the CDR3 is TGTGCCAGCAGCCCGACCCGTGGAGCCTCTTATGGCTACACCTTC. Translated, it gives CASSPTRGASYGYTF.

This sequence joins TRBV16 and TRBJ2-1, with D tentatively TRBD2 (7 bases). Germline-derived CDR1 and CDR2 are KGHSY and FQNENV. V shed 1 base and J shed 7 bases, with 11 bases lying between them. The CDR3 sequence is 14 residues long. The CDR3 coding sequence is TGTGCCAGCAGCCAATTGGGGGGGGCGAATGAGCAGTTCTTC. Encoded protein: CASSQLGGANEQFF. The full variable domain, in which reference TRBV16 and TRBJ2-1 provide the parts outside the CDR3, is GEEVAQTPKHLVRGEGQKAKLYCAPIKGHSYVFWYQQVLKNEFKFLISFQNENVFDETGMPKERFSAKCLPNSPCSLEIQATKLEDSAVYFCASSQLGGANEQFFGPGTRLTVL.